Listed below are T cell receptor beta chains from one sample, sequenced in a study of T cell repertoires in cytomegalovirus infection. TCRdb fed the reads into MiXCR, producing one record per CDR3 protein. The sample records roughly 180,000 distinct CDR3 sequences, approximately 30% being singletons. The sample comprised PBMCs. All receptors come from a human donor in good health (CMV status not recorded). Some clones in this sample may be carry-over from other donors' samples. Both conserved end residues are part of each CDR3. D genes are given only for firm matches. Some rows have no size entry. The others give once, few or many, or a class for an expanded clone.

j_call,v_call,clone_size,d_call,cdr3_aa,cdr3_nt
TRBJ1-5,TRBV2,.,.,CASSEAHQPQHF,TGTGCCAGCAGTGAGGCGCATCAGCCCCAGCATTTT
TRBJ1-5,TRBV12-3/TRBV12-4,once,TRBD1,CATSLTGGSQPQHF,TGTGCCACCAGCTTGACAGGGGGCTCTCAGCCCCAGCATTTT
TRBJ2-3,TRBV4-3,.,.,CASSQEGRAGTQYF,TGCGCCAGCAGCCAAGAGGGCAGGGCAGGAACGCAGTATTTT
TRBJ1-2,TRBV11-2,few,.,CASSPLIRRPSYGYTF,TGTGCCAGCAGCCCTCTGATTCGAAGACCATCCTATGGCTACACCTTC
TRBJ2-2,TRBV6-5,.,.,CASSYSPRRANTGELFF,TGTGCCAGCAGTTACTCACCGAGGCGGGCGAACACCGGGGAGCTGTTTTTT
TRBJ2-1,TRBV7-2,few,.,CASTLVPGDFSYNEQFF,TGTGCCAGCACCCTAGTTCCCGGCGATTTCTCCTACAATGAGCAGTTCTTC
TRBJ1-1,TRBV9,.,.,CASSEGQLNTEAFF,TGTGCCAGCAGCGAGGGACAATTGAACACTGAAGCTTTCTTT
TRBJ2-1,TRBV7-2,many,.,CASSPNPGTSYNEQFF,TGTGCCAGCAGCCCTAACCCCGGGACATCCTACAATGAGCAGTTCTTC
TRBJ1-1,TRBV30,.,.,CAWRHLGYTEAFF,TGTGCCTGGAGGCACCTGGGGTACACTGAAGCTTTCTTT
TRBJ1-2,TRBV5-1,.,.,CASSLGVGLAVGYTF,TGCGCCAGCAGCTTGGGCGTGGGTCTAGCAGTCGGCTACACCTTC
TRBJ2-7,TRBV11-2,many,TRBD1,CASSLVTGPPYEQYF,TGTGCCAGCAGCTTGGTGACAGGGCCCCCCTACGAGCAGTACTTC
TRBJ1-4,TRBV6-5,few,.,CASSYAAGQSREKLFF,TGTGCCAGCAGTTACGCGGCAGGGCAAAGTAGAGAAAAACTGTTTTTT
TRBJ2-5,TRBV6-2/TRBV6-3,.,TRBD1,CASSYHRYRQGQETQYF,TGTGCCAGCAGTTACCACCGCTACCGACAGGGCCAAGAGACCCAGTACTTC
TRBJ1-2,TRBV23-1,few,TRBD1,CASSHPGTGRGRLYGYTF,TGCGCCAGCAGTCACCCCGGGACAGGGAGAGGTCGACTCTATGGCTACACCTTC
TRBJ1-1,TRBV11-3,.,.,CASSLEGSEAFF,TGTGCCAGCAGCTTAGAGGGCTCTGAAGCTTTCTTT
TRBJ2-2,TRBV3-1,.,.,CASSQLDGELFF,TGTGCCAGCAGCCAGTTGGACGGGGAGCTGTTTTTT
TRBJ1-6,TRBV30,.,.,CAWSGQQGPLHF,TGTGCCTGGAGCGGGCAGCAGGGACCCCTCCACTTT
TRBJ1-2,TRBV19,.,TRBD1,CASSGPGQGPPGYTF,TGTGCCAGTAGTGGTCCGGGACAGGGACCTCCTGGCTACACCTTC
TRBJ2-1,TRBV29-1,.,.,CSVAPGTWNEQFF,TGCAGCGTGGCCCCGGGGACGTGGAATGAGCAGTTCTTC
TRBJ2-3,TRBV12-3/TRBV12-4,few,.,CASSPHRGPLGGDTQYF,TGTGCCAGCAGTCCCCATAGAGGGCCCCTTGGGGGAGATACGCAGTATTTT
TRBJ1-2,TRBV7-8,many,TRBD1,CASSPTGNYGYTF,TGTGCCAGCAGCCCGACAGGGAACTATGGCTACACCTTC
TRBJ2-7,TRBV5-1,.,TRBD1,CASSLEGQGLGEQYF,TGCGCCAGCAGCTTGGAGGGACAGGGATTAGGAGAGCAGTACTTC
TRBJ1-2,TRBV5-5,many,.,CASSLAVGQGISYTF,TGTGCCAGCAGCTTGGCCGTCGGGCAGGGGATAAGCTACACCTTC
TRBJ2-7,TRBV7-8,.,.,CASSLEWGGPYEQYF,TGTGCCAGCAGCCTTGAATGGGGGGGGCCCTACGAGCAGTACTTC
TRBJ1-4,TRBV19,.,TRBD1,CASMGQAATNEKLFF,TGTGCCAGTATGGGACAGGCTGCAACTAATGAAAAACTGTTTTTT
TRBJ2-5,TRBV7-2,many,TRBD2,CASSSGRGGKETQYF,TGTGCCAGCAGCTCCGGGAGGGGGGGAAAAGAGACCCAGTACTTC
TRBJ2-7,TRBV20-1,many,.,CSARRVPGGPEQYF,TGCAGTGCTAGGAGGGTCCCTGGAGGACCCGAGCAGTACTTC
TRBJ2-1,TRBV7-2,many,.,CATGRGYSNEQFF,TGTGCCACAGGGCGGGGTTATTCCAATGAGCAGTTCTTC
TRBJ2-1,TRBV13,.,TRBD2,CASSMGTSGGTREQFF,TGTGCCAGCAGCATGGGGACTAGCGGGGGGACAAGGGAGCAGTTCTTC
TRBJ1-5,TRBV6-6,many,.,CASSYIGQLRRGNQPQHF,TGTGCCAGCAGTTACATCGGACAGCTTCGGCGTGGGAATCAGCCCCAGCATTTT
TRBJ2-1,TRBV7-9,.,TRBD2,CASTPGTSYEQFF,TGTGCCAGCACCCCTGGGACTAGCTATGAGCAGTTCTTC
TRBJ2-3,TRBV7-3,few,.,CASSPNSRILRADTQYF,TGTGCCAGCAGCCCCAACTCTCGCATCCTAAGGGCAGATACGCAGTATTTT
TRBJ2-3,TRBV20-1,.,TRBD1,CSARGPQGARTDTQYF,TGCAGTGCTAGAGGACCACAGGGGGCGCGAACAGATACGCAGTATTTT
TRBJ1-1,TRBV27,many,TRBD1,CASSFQGANTEAFF,TGTGCCAGCAGTTTCCAGGGGGCGAACACTGAAGCTTTCTTT
TRBJ1-2,TRBV7-4,few,.,CASSLSQGWGYTF,TGTGCCAGCAGCTTAAGTCAGGGGTGGGGCTACACCTTC
TRBJ2-1,TRBV12-3/TRBV12-4,many,.,CASSGQGRQGEQFF,TGTGCCAGCAGTGGCCAAGGGCGGCAGGGTGAGCAGTTCTTC
TRBJ1-1,TRBV12-3/TRBV12-4,.,.,CASSFQVRAAEAFF,TGTGCCAGCAGTTTTCAGGTGAGGGCAGCGGAAGCTTTCTTT
TRBJ1-2,TRBV14,few,.,CASLSAGCPDGYTF,TGTGCCAGCCTATCGGCCGGGTGTCCTGATGGCTACACCTTC
TRBJ1-1,TRBV30,few,.,CAWSFLVGNTEAFF,TGTGCCTGGAGTTTTTTGGTAGGGAACACTGAAGCTTTCTTT
TRBJ2-6,TRBV4-2,few,TRBD1,CASSPTFTGQGAHGANVLTF,TGTGCCAGCAGCCCCACGTTCACGGGACAGGGGGCGCACGGGGCCAACGTCCTGACTTTC
TRBJ1-6,TRBV12-3/TRBV12-4,.,.,CASSRGQANSPLHF,TGTGCCAGCAGCCGAGGACAAGCCAATTCACCCCTCCACTTT
TRBJ2-3,TRBV2,.,.,CASRRRDGVTDTQYF,TGTGCCAGCAGACGGCGGGACGGAGTGACAGATACGCAGTATTTT
TRBJ1-5,TRBV19,few,.,CATTQVDSNQPQHF,TGTGCCACCACTCAGGTGGATAGCAATCAGCCCCAGCATTTT
TRBJ1-1,TRBV7-6,.,.,CASSFRLTGRGTEAFF,TGTGCCAGCAGCTTCCGCCTAACAGGGAGGGGCACTGAAGCTTTCTTT
TRBJ1-6,TRBV7-9,few,.,CASSQTEAYNSPLHF,TGTGCCAGCAGCCAGACCGAGGCCTATAATTCACCCCTCCACTTT
TRBJ1-1,TRBV2,few,.,CASILDRMNTEAFF,TGTGCCAGCATCCTGGACAGAATGAACACTGAAGCTTTCTTT
TRBJ1-1,TRBV4-1,.,.,CASSARSGGFYISEAFF,TGCGCCAGCAGCGCCCGCAGCGGGGGATTTTATATTTCTGAAGCTTTCTTT
TRBJ1-1,TRBV2,many,.,CASSGGSTEAFF,TGTGCCAGCAGTGGGGGGAGCACTGAAGCTTTCTTT
TRBJ1-5,TRBV10-3,few,.,CAISGDTSNQPQHF,TGTGCCATCAGTGGGGACACTAGCAATCAGCCCCAGCATTTT
TRBJ2-7,TRBV5-4,few,TRBD1,CASSWDRASEQYF,TGTGCCAGCAGCTGGGACAGGGCCAGCGAGCAGTACTTC
TRBJ1-2,TRBV29-1,few,TRBD1,CSAGQGMDYGYTF,TGCAGCGCGGGACAGGGTATGGACTATGGCTACACCTTC
TRBJ1-2,TRBV7-8,.,.,CASSPGRKLYGYTF,TGTGCCAGCAGCCCGGGACGGAAACTTTATGGCTACACCTTC
TRBJ1-1,TRBV4-1,.,.,CASSHEQNRNTEAFF,TGCGCCAGCAGCCACGAGCAGAACCGGAACACTGAAGCTTTCTTT